The 6 T cell receptor beta chains given below trace back to one sample, sequenced in a study of shared clonotypes between healthy human individuals. Sequencing was performed with immunoSEQ multiplex PCR; in TCRdb, only in-frame clones are kept and a portion is missing. There are 2 million to 2.5 million clones in the sample; 93% occur only once, and 0.36% lies in the top ten. The sequenced sample was naive CD4+ T cells from PBMCs. Sample subset: CD45RA+ positively selected. Receptors were obtained from a man aged 18 to 29 in good health. Some clones in this sample may be carry-over from other donors' samples.

This clone was picked up one time. The genes are TRBV9 and TRBJ2-5; 9 nucleotides align to TRBD1. The assigned J gene may be wrong: the sequence end matches TRBJ2-7 better. This CDR3 comprises 16 residues. Germline-derived CDR1 and CDR2 are SGDLS and YYNGEE. The CDR3 protein is CASSVTPGQGLGEQYF. The CDR3 bases are TGTGCCAGCAGCGTAACTCCGGGACAGGGTCTAGGCGAGCAGTACTTC.

The V gene is TRBV19, the J gene TRBJ2-3; D remains unclear. CDR3 length: 12 residues. The V gene's germline CDR1 is LNHDA and CDR2 SQIVND (reference sequence). Trimming removed 5 bases from V and 7 bases from J, with 10 bases in between. CDR3 nucleotides: TGTGCCAGTAGTCAGGCTCGGAATACGCAGTATTTT. This sequence encodes CASSQARNTQYF.

The V call is TRBV5-1, the J call TRBJ2-2; possibly TRBD1 for D (6 bases). The germline CDR1 and CDR2 sequences are SGHRS and YFSETQ. V gave up 1 base and J gave up 5 bases, with 12 bases separating them. The CDR3 has 15 amino acids. This CDR3 is CASSLTRGMTGELFF. DNA of the CDR3: TGCGCCAGCAGCTTGACCAGGGGTATGACCGGGGAGCTGTTTTTT.

J is TRBJ1-4 and V is TRBV14; a possible D gene is TRBD1 (6 bases). V shed 1 base and J shed 4 bases, with 13 bases lying between them. The CDR3 totals 16 residues. The germline V gene has CDR1 SGHDN and CDR2 FVKESK. The CDR3 sequence is CASSQAGTRFNEKLFF. CDR3 in DNA: TGTGCCAGCAGCCAAGCGGGGACAAGATTTAATGAAAAACTGTTTTTT.

The chain is built from TRBV11-2 and TRBJ1-1; the D is unclear. The CDR3 consists of 12 residues. Trimming cost V 1 base and J 5 bases, with 5 bases left between them. The germline CDR1 and CDR2 sequences are SGHAT and FQNNGV. The CDR3 here is CASSLVSTEAFF. In nucleotides, the CDR3 is TGTGCCAGCAGCTTAGTTTCAACTGAAGCTTTCTTT.

V gene TRBV5-4 combines with J gene TRBJ1-6, with no clear D. Germline CDR1 SGHNT, CDR2 YYREEE (reference sequence). Trimming stripped 1 base from V and 6 bases from J, with 14 bases between. This CDR3 has 16 residues. CDR3 nucleotide sequence: TGTGCCAGCAGCTTGAAGGTCGGGGAGGTTAATTCACCCCTCCACTTT. As protein: CASSLKVGEVNSPLHF.